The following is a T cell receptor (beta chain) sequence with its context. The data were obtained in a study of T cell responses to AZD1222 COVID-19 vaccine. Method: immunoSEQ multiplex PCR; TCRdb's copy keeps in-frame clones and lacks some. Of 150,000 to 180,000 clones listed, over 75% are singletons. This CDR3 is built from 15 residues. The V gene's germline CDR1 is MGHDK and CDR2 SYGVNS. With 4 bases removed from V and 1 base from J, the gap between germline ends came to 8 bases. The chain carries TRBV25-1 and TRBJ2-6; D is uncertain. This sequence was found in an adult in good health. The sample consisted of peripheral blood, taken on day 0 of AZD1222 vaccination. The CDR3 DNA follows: TGTGCCAGCAGTGTGCTTGGGTCTGGGGCCAACGTCCTGACTTTC. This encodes CASSVLGSGANVLTF.